The entry that follows covers one T cell receptor beta chain sequence. The germline V gene encodes CDR1 KGHSH and CDR2 LQKENI. Trimming shortened V by 3 bases and J by 1 base, and 13 bases separated the two germline ends. The CDR3 spans 16 residues. Measured with immunoSEQ multiplex PCR; TCRdb has only the in-frame clones, and not every one. The sample holds hundreds of thousands of clones, around nine tenths seen once. This sample is part of a study of shared T cell receptors in the human thymus. These same data were also listed under a study on human thymus T cells.

This clonotype was obtained from a boy younger than two with a congenital heart defect. The sequenced sample consisted of thymocytes. V gene TRBV18 combines with J gene TRBJ2-1; a weak D match, TRBD1 (6 bases). The CDR3 DNA follows: TGTGCCAGCTCACCTTCCCTCGGACAGTCCTACAATGAGCAGTTCTTC. This codes for CASSPSLGQSYNEQFF.